This T cell receptor beta chain was sequenced for a study of blood T cell repertoires in COVID-19. Study-wide background: The United States, Italy and Spain provided the acute and convalescent COVID-19 samples.

In the original workflow: Using reference gene primer amplification, nucleated cell counts were estimated. Method: immunoSEQ multiplex PCR; TCRdb's copy keeps in-frame clones and lacks some. V and J calls and clone size are those listed in that table; D and trimming were worked out from the DNA. The table has almost 300,000 clones, approximately 89% seen once; the top ten hold around 10%. The CDR3 is 13 amino acids. V gave up 8 bases and J gave up 3 bases; unmatched junction bases: 4. Germline CDR1 and CDR2: SGHNT and YYREEE (reference sequence). The TCR was taken from a woman in her thirties with COVID-19, enrolled during active disease. The V and J genes are TRBV5-4 and TRBJ2-1; 8 bases agree with TRBD2. Material: peripheral blood. CDR3 loop: CASTSGDYNEQFF. The CDR3, as DNA: TGTGCCAGTACTAGCGGTGACTACAATGAGCAGTTCTTC.